The 5 T cell receptor beta chains given below trace back to one sample, sequenced in a study of shared clonotypes between healthy human individuals. Profiled with immunoSEQ multiplex PCR; TCRdb holds only in-frame clones, not every one. Among about 2.1 million clones listed, about 92% were seen once. Naive CD8 cells, CD45RO-negative and positively selected for CCR7, excluded terminally differentiated effector memory CD45RA+ cells. Sequenced material: naive CD8+ T cells from PBMCs. The origin of the receptors is a man younger than 35 in good health. Some clones in this sample may be carry-over from other donors' samples.

The chain uses TRBV6-5 and TRBJ2-2; 7 positions agree with TRBD1. This CDR3 region has 15 residues. V was clipped by 6 bases and J by 4 bases; unmatched bases: 8. Germline-derived CDR1 and CDR2 are MNHEY and SVGAGI. In DNA form, the CDR3 reads TGTGCCAGCAGACCGGGACAGCGAGCCACCGGGGAGCTGTTTTTT. Residues: CASRPGQRATGELFF.

This clone was recorded only once. The chain joins TRBV28 to TRBJ2-7; D uncertain. V shed 3 bases and J shed 3 bases, with 9 bases lying between them. Germline V CDR1 and CDR2: MDHEN, SYDVKM. CDR3 size: 13 residues. CDR3 region: CASSFGRLYEQYF. The CDR3 DNA is TGTGCCAGCAGTTTCGGACGGCTCTACGAGCAGTACTTC.

The J gene is TRBJ1-1, the V gene TRBV27, with 10 nucleotides matching TRBD1. J was trimmed by 11 bases and V by 5 bases; bases with no gene match: 8. The CDR3 consists of 13 residues. The V gene's germline CDR1 is MNHEY and CDR2 SMNVEV (reference sequence). The CDR3 loop reads CASSPGQGDTAFF. The CDR3 coding sequence is TGTGCCAGCAGTCCAGGACAGGGGGATACGGCTTTCTTT.

The chain couples TRBV30 to TRBJ2-1; the match to TRBD1 covers 8 bases. Germline CDR1 reads GTSNPN; CDR2 reads SVGIG (reference sequence). V shed 5 bases, J shed 3 bases, and the junction held 9 bases outside the gene matches. The CDR3 contains 15 residues. CDR3 coding DNA: TGTGCCTGGGACGGAGCAGGGGGCAACTACAATGAGCAGTTCTTC. This codes for CAWDGAGGNYNEQFF.

On this clone: Germline and junction disagree at one end, which may indicate a read error. The rearrangement joins TRBV5-8 to TRBJ2-7, with TRBD2 as a possible D gene (5 bases). The CDR3 is made up of 14 amino acids. Looked up from germline, CDR1 is SGHTS and CDR2 is YDEGEE. The CDR3 sequence is CASSLEDNSYEQYF. The CDR3 DNA sequence: TGTGCCAGCAGTTTGGAGGATAACTCCTACGAGCAGTACTTC.